The 16 T cell receptor beta chains below were found in one sample sequenced in a study of T cells in Graves' hyperthyroidism and ophthalmopathy. What was amplified from RNA transcripts were TCR beta CDR3 regions. HTBI primers were the set used in a first-round RT-PCR of the TCR CDR3. TCRdb reprocessed the multiplex PCR reads via MiXCR and lists one record per CDR3 protein. This table has fewer than 350,000 distinct CDR3 sequences, about an eighth appearing once. Sequencing used blood. These receptors came from a woman in her 40s with Graves' hyperthyroidism.

The V call is TRBV4-1, the J call TRBJ2-1; no reliable D call. CDR3 size: 17 residues. V lost 4 bases and J lost 0, with 16 bases in between. CDR1 is MGHRA and CDR2 is YSYEKL in the germline V gene. The CDR3 bases are TGCGCCAGCAGCCCCAAGAGGTACGGAAGCTCCTACAATGAGCAGTTCTTC. Protein sequence: CASSPKRYGSSYNEQFF.

In its sample, this clonotype was seen many times. The chain recombines TRBV11-1 with TRBJ2-3, with TRBD2 as a possible D gene (5 bases). From germline, CDR1 is SGHAT and CDR2 FQDESV (reference sequence). With 1 base removed from V and 0 bases from J, the gap between germline ends came to 14 bases. CDR3 length: 17 amino acids. The CDR3 sequence: CASSLGLWERSTDTQYF. CDR3 bases: TGTGCCAGCAGCTTAGGACTATGGGAGCGGAGCACAGATACGCAGTATTTT.

This clonotype was counted ten times or more. V is TRBV20-1 and J is TRBJ2-3, with 11 bases matching TRBD2. Germline trimming cut 6 bases from V and 9 bases from J; bases unmatched to any gene: 5. The CDR3 contains 12 residues. CDR1 and CDR2 (germline): DFQATT, SNEGSKA (reference sequence). Here the CDR3 reads CSALLAGDTQYF. CDR3 DNA: TGCAGTGCCTTACTAGCGGGAGACACGCAGTATTTT.

There are many counts of this clonotype. The V call is TRBV2, the J call TRBJ1-1, with 8 positions matching TRBD1. CDR1 is SNHLY, CDR2 FYNNEI, per germline. V lost 5 bases and J lost 8; bases outside the gene matches: 7. There are 13 residues in the CDR3. The CDR3: CASSPLDRAEAFF. The CDR3 DNA follows: TGTGCCAGCAGTCCTTTGGACAGGGCGGAAGCTTTCTTT.

This clonotype was seen more than once but under ten times. The chain has TRBV7-9 and TRBJ2-5, with a tentative D call TRBD1 (6 bases). The CDR3 is made up of 16 amino acids. Germline CDR1 is SEHNR and CDR2 is FQNEAQ (reference sequence). The germline V and J ends were trimmed by 5 bases and 10 bases, with 26 bases remaining between them. CDR3 nucleotide sequence: TGTGCCAGCAGCCGTAAGAACGGCCGGGCCAGGGGAATCCAGTACTTC. It codes for CASSRKNGRARGIQYF.

This clonotype has a count of ten or more. The chain recombines TRBV2 with TRBJ2-2; D remains unclear. This CDR3 spans 13 amino acids. Germline CDR1 SNHLY, CDR2 FYNNEI. The V and J ends lost 3 bases and 6 bases respectively, with 8 bases between them. CDR3 nucleotides: TGTGCCAGCAGTGAGTCGTTACCCGGGGAGCTGTTTTTT. Its translation: CASSESLPGELFF.

This sequence joins TRBV5-1 and TRBJ2-7, with a weak D call TRBD2 (5 bases). Germline V CDR1 and CDR2: SGHRS, YFSETQ. The V end lost 7 bases, the J end lost 1 base, and 18 bases lay between the germline ends. The CDR3 contains 15 residues. This CDR3 is CASRKRESTSYEQYF. CDR3 in DNA: TGCGCCAGCCGTAAGAGGGAGTCTACTTCCTACGAGCAGTACTTC.

The rearrangement uses TRBV4-1 and TRBJ2-3, with D perhaps matching TRBD2 (6 bases). The V end was cut by 4 bases, the J end by 7 bases, with 15 bases between. This CDR3 has 14 amino acids. Germline V CDR1 and CDR2: MGHRA, YSYEKL. The CDR3 region has the DNA TGCGCCAGCAGCCGGAGGGGAAACAAGAATACGCAGTATTTT. Its translation is CASSRRGNKNTQYF.

This clonotype showed up many times. The CDR3 nucleotides are TGTGCCAGCAGTTCGGGGGGGCTTGCTTTCGAGCAGTACTTC. Its translation: CASSSGGLAFEQYF. The chain is built from TRBV6-5 and TRBJ2-7; 8 bases are a match to TRBD2. The CDR3 has 14 residues. V lost 4 bases to trimming and J lost 6 bases; unmatched junction nucleotides: 8. Germline CDR1 and CDR2: MNHEY and SVGAGI.

This clonotype has a count of ten or more. The chain links TRBV29-1 to TRBJ2-1, with no clear D. CDR3 size: 14 residues. CDR1 is SQVTM, CDR2 ANQGSEA, per germline. The V and J ends lost 2 bases and 3 bases respectively, with 11 bases between them. CDR3 sequence (DNA): TGCAGCGTTGAAATCCCAACCGGCTACAATGAGCAGTTCTTC. Amino acid sequence: CSVEIPTGYNEQFF.

In this sample, this clonotype turned up a few times. The J gene is TRBJ1-2, the V gene TRBV28, with 9 nucleotides matching TRBD1. V lost 5 bases to trimming and J lost 5 bases; unmatched junction nucleotides: 9. Looked up from germline, CDR1 is MDHEN and CDR2 is SYDVKM. The CDR3 loop spans 15 amino acids. CDR3 sequence: CASSPIQGAGYGYTF. The CDR3 coding sequence is TGTGCCAGCAGTCCAATACAGGGGGCAGGGTATGGCTACACCTTC.

The chain combines TRBV5-4 with TRBJ2-5; TRBD2 agrees at 10 bases. The CDR3 is 15 amino acids. Looked up from germline, CDR1 is SGHNT and CDR2 is YYREEE (reference sequence). V was pared by 1 base and J by 6 bases, with 6 bases of the junction left unmatched. The CDR3 DNA is TGTGCCAGCAGCTTGTCTAGCGGGAGTCGACAGACCCAGTACTTC. Its translation is CASSLSSGSRQTQYF.

This clonotype was seen many times. The gene calls are TRBV5-1 and TRBJ2-5; D is perhaps TRBD2 (5 bases). This CDR3 has 16 residues. The V end was cut by 0 bases, the J end by 2 bases, with 14 bases between. Germline CDR1 is SGHRS and CDR2 is YFSETQ. The CDR3 nucleotides are TGCGCCAGCAGCTTGGCCTATGCTAGCCCGCAAGAGACCCAGTACTTC. It is translated as CASSLAYASPQETQYF.

This clonotype was seen many times. The chain carries TRBV28 and TRBJ2-1; the D gene could be TRBD1 or TRBD2 (5 bases each). The CDR3 runs 14 residues. Germline CDR1 reads MDHEN; CDR2 reads SYDVKM. The V end lost 7 bases, the J end lost 2 bases, and 12 bases lay between the germline ends. The CDR3 is CASIRGTPYNEQFF. The CDR3 nucleotides are TGTGCCAGCATCCGTGGGACGCCCTACAATGAGCAGTTCTTC.

This clonotype occurred many times. V and J are TRBV5-1 and TRBJ2-1; no firm D call. The CDR3 is 15 residues long. The V gene lost 0 bases and the J gene lost 2 bases, with 9 bases spanning the gap. Germline CDR1 and CDR2: SGHRS and YFSETQ. In nucleotides, the CDR3 is TGCGCCAGCAGCTTGGATCCAGCCACCTACAATGAGCAGTTCTTC. Its translation: CASSLDPATYNEQFF.

This clonotype was seen repeatedly, ten times or more. The J gene is TRBJ2-1, the V gene TRBV6-1, with 7 bases fitting TRBD1. The germline gives CDR1 MNHNS, CDR2 SASEGT. The CDR3 sequence is 12 residues long. With V trimmed by 5 bases and J by 6 bases, 1 base remained unmatched. This chain's CDR3 is CASSRQGNEQFF. As DNA, the CDR3 is TGTGCCAGCAGTCGACAGGGCAATGAGCAGTTCTTC.